The 2 T cell receptor beta chains below all came from one sample that was sequenced in a study of blood T cell repertoires in COVID-19. The assay was immunoSEQ multiplex PCR, and TCRdb's table has in-frame clones only and misses some. The table has 150,000 to 200,000 clones, 78% seen once. Input material: PBMCs or T cells enriched from blood (not recorded which). The receptors were sampled from a woman aged 45-65 years who had recovered from COVID-19.

The chain links TRBV18 to TRBJ2-7; 12 bases are shared with TRBD2. The CDR3 runs to 18 residues. The V gene's germline CDR1 is KGHSH and CDR2 LQKENI. Trimming cost V 3 bases and J 0 bases; bases outside gene matches: 9. As DNA, the CDR3 is TGTGCCAGCTCACCCCAGACTAGCGGGAGTCTCCTCTCCTACGAGCAGTACTTC. Translation: CASSPQTSGSLLSYEQYF.

This clone has only one observation. This sequence joins TRBV4-1 and TRBJ2-7; D unresolved. Germline V gives CDR1 MGHRA, CDR2 YSYEKL. The CDR3 is 13 residues long. The V gene lost 1 base and the J gene lost 4 bases, with 8 bases spanning the gap. The CDR3 sequence: CASSQVADYEQYF. The CDR3 DNA is TGCGCCAGCAGCCAAGTAGCCGATTACGAGCAGTACTTC.